A selection of T cell receptor beta chains follows, all from one sample in a study of neoadjuvant anti-PD-1 for oral cavity cancer. Clones were read by immunoSEQ multiplex PCR, and TCRdb kept only the in-frame ones, dropping some. The sample lists roughly 10,000 clones, less than 75% occurring once. The material was PBMCs, obtained after nivolumab (anti-PD-1) treatment. These TCRs come from a person aged 40 to 85 with oral cavity squamous cell carcinoma. CDR3s include the opening cysteine and the closing phenylalanine or tryptophan. Each record gives: D gene, V gene, J gene, clone size, CDR3 protein, CDR3 DNA. A D gene is named only where the DNA matches it firmly. Part of the rows lack a size; the others show once, few, many or a class for expanded clones.

D: TRBD1; V: TRBV6-6; J: TRBJ2-7; size: .; CDR3: CASSRDRLEQYF; DNA: TGTGCCAGCAGCCGGGACAGGCTCGAGCAGTACTTC
D: TRBD1; V: TRBV9; J: TRBJ2-7; size: .; CDR3: CASSSGTGLVSYEQYF; DNA: TGTGCCAGCAGCTCTGGGACAGGGCTCGTCTCCTACGAGCAGTACTTC
D: .; V: TRBV5-6; J: TRBJ1-5; size: .; CDR3: CASSLSGQPQHF; DNA: TGTGCCAGCAGCTTGTCGGGCCAGCCCCAGCATTTT
D: TRBD1; V: TRBV27; J: TRBJ1-2; size: few; CDR3: CASTPGEGQGALYYGYTF; DNA: TGTGCCAGCACCCCCGGGGAGGGACAGGGGGCTCTTTACTATGGCTACACCTTC
D: .; V: TRBV2; J: TRBJ2-1; size: .; CDR3: CASGRDSSSYNEQFF; DNA: TGTGCCAGCGGCCGGGACTCGAGCTCCTACAATGAGCAGTTCTTC
D: .; V: TRBV11-3; J: TRBJ2-7; size: .; CDR3: CASSLGGAGEQYF; DNA: TGTGCCAGCAGCTTAGGAGGAGCGGGCGAGCAGTACTTC
D: TRBD2; V: TRBV29-1; J: TRBJ2-1; size: .; CDR3: CSVEGASGVPNEQFF; DNA: TGCAGCGTTGAAGGGGCTAGCGGAGTTCCCAATGAGCAGTTCTTC
D: .; V: TRBV6-4; J: TRBJ1-1; size: few; CDR3: CASAQAFDTEAFF; DNA: TGTGCCAGTGCACAGGCGTTTGACACTGAAGCTTTCTTT
D: .; V: TRBV5-6; J: TRBJ2-7; size: .; CDR3: CASSLDRVGYEQYF; DNA: TGTGCCAGCAGCTTGGACAGGGTAGGCTACGAGCAGTACTTC
D: .; V: TRBV10-2; J: TRBJ2-7; size: .; CDR3: CASSEGGLLHSYEQYF; DNA: TGCGCCAGCAGTGAGGGGGGTTTGCTACACTCCTACGAGCAGTACTTC
D: .; V: TRBV6-5; J: TRBJ1-5; size: .; CDR3: CASSYSDSGNQPQHF; DNA: TGTGCCAGCAGTTACTCGGACAGCGGAAATCAGCCCCAGCATTTT
D: TRBD1; V: TRBV28; J: TRBJ1-5; size: .; CDR3: CASPPTGTALGQPQHF; DNA: TGTGCCAGCCCCCCAACCGGGACAGCCTTGGGACAGCCCCAGCATTTT
D: .; V: TRBV6-4; J: TRBJ1-2; size: few; CDR3: CASSPRFGEGYTF; DNA: TGTGCCAGCAGCCCCCGGTTCGGGGAGGGCTACACCTTC
D: TRBD1; V: TRBV18; J: TRBJ2-7; size: .; CDR3: CASSPPGQGASQYF; DNA: TGTGCCAGCTCACCACCGGGACAGGGGGCGTCTCAGTACTTC
D: .; V: TRBV5-5; J: TRBJ2-1; size: once; CDR3: CASSFGHKGTSSYNEQFF; DNA: TGTGCCAGCAGCTTCGGCCATAAGGGAACCAGCTCCTACAATGAGCAGTTCTTC
D: TRBD2; V: TRBV7-7; J: TRBJ2-3; size: .; CDR3: CASSLSGGSTDTQYF; DNA: TGTGCCAGCAGCTTAAGCGGGGGTAGCACAGATACGCAGTATTTT
D: .; V: TRBV6-1; J: TRBJ1-1; size: .; CDR3: CASSENYGTEAFF; DNA: TGTGCCAGCAGTGAAAATTACGGCACTGAAGCTTTCTTT
D: TRBD1; V: TRBV4-1; J: TRBJ1-6; size: .; CDR3: CASSHPKGQGGSPLHF; DNA: TGCGCCAGCAGCCATCCTAAGGGACAGGGGGGTTCACCCCTCCACTTT
D: .; V: TRBV6-6; J: TRBJ2-1; size: .; CDR3: CASSYRRDSYNEQFF; DNA: TGTGCCAGCAGTTACCGGCGGGACTCCTACAATGAGCAGTTCTTC
D: TRBD2; V: TRBV27; J: TRBJ2-4; size: .; CDR3: CASSFGGELNIQYF; DNA: TGTGCCAGCAGTTTTGGGGGGGAACTGAACATTCAGTACTTC
D: .; V: TRBV2; J: TRBJ2-5; size: .; CDR3: CASSETIETQYF; DNA: TGTGCCAGCAGTGAGACGATAGAGACCCAGTACTTC
D: TRBD1; V: TRBV2; J: TRBJ2-5; size: .; CDR3: CASRPSRGHETQYF; DNA: TGTGCCAGCAGGCCGAGCAGGGGGCACGAGACCCAGTACTTC
D: .; V: TRBV15; J: TRBJ1-2; size: .; CDR3: CATSRDRPATRGYTF; DNA: TGTGCCACCAGCAGAGATCGACCCGCTACCCGTGGCTACACCTTC
D: .; V: TRBV27; J: TRBJ1-1; size: few; CDR3: CASRPGQGRESPARLGEAFF; DNA: TGTGCCAGCAGGCCAGGACAAGGGAGGGAGAGCCCAGCCAGATTAGGTGAAGCTTTCTTT
D: TRBD1; V: TRBV10-3; J: TRBJ2-7; size: .; CDR3: CAISESHPTGGRDEQYF; DNA: TGTGCCATCAGTGAGTCGCACCCGACAGGGGGAAGGGACGAGCAGTACTTC
D: .; V: TRBV27; J: TRBJ2-7; size: .; CDR3: CASSLRKAYEQYF; DNA: TGTGCCAGCAGTTTGCGGAAAGCCTACGAGCAGTACTTC
D: .; V: TRBV5-6; J: TRBJ2-1; size: few; CDR3: CASSAPRRGLSDEQFF; DNA: TGTGCCAGCAGCGCCCCTCGCCGGGGGCTTTCGGATGAGCAGTTCTTC
D: .; V: TRBV10-3; J: TRBJ1-6; size: few; CDR3: CAISGGFYNSPLHF; DNA: TGTGCCATCAGCGGAGGTTTCTATAATTCACCCCTCCACTTT
D: .; V: TRBV5-4; J: TRBJ1-1; size: .; CDR3: CASSRDPFQNTEAFF; DNA: TGTGCCAGCAGCCGCGACCCGTTTCAGAACACTGAAGCTTTCTTT
D: .; V: TRBV6-5; J: TRBJ2-6; size: .; CDR3: CASSYSGVGANVLTF; DNA: TGTGCCAGCAGTTACTCGGGGGTCGGGGCCAACGTCCTGACTTTC
D: .; V: TRBV5-1; J: TRBJ1-2; size: .; CDR3: CASSSGTDNYGYTF; DNA: TGCGCCAGCAGCTCCGGGACGGATAACTATGGCTACACCTTC
D: .; V: TRBV18; J: TRBJ1-1; size: few; CDR3: CASSSRAGNTEAFF; DNA: TGTGCCAGCTCAAGCAGGGCGGGCAACACTGAAGCTTTCTTT
D: TRBD1; V: TRBV2; J: TRBJ2-7; size: .; CDR3: CASSEASGTVVSYEQYF; DNA: TGTGCCAGCAGTGAAGCCTCGGGGACAGTAGTCTCCTACGAGCAGTACTTC